This T cell receptor (beta chain) was obtained from a study of vaccination effects on CD4 cells after COVID-19. Study-wide context: The study sampled two convalescent patients 16 days and one week before vaccination. Study-level points and caveats: The study dataset contains few convalescent patients and includes no early post-infection timepoints.

Sequencing followed a ViraFEST assay step that expanded antigen-specific CD4+ T cells with viral peptide pools. Cells that had been cultured for ten to eleven days were the source of isolated CD4+ T cells. The person acquired a PCR-confirmed SARS-CoV-2 infection between March and December 2020. Half the medium was replaced with IL-2 medium on days 3 and 7. The repertoire was sequenced with immunoSEQ multiplex PCR; TCRdb's copy has only in-frame clones and lacks some. This table has some 22,000 clones, 65% to 85% appearing once. Germline CDR1 and CDR2: LNHNV and YYDKDF (reference sequence). The CDR3 runs to 11 residues. Trimming pared 0 bases from V and 7 bases from J, leaving 2 bases between. Note on this clone: Antigen: not known.

This chain joins TRBV15 and TRBJ2-3; D gene ambiguous. Source: CD4+ T cells from PBMCs cultured with SARS-CoV-2 spike peptides, taken before COVID-19 vaccination. The TCR comes from a human donor who had a prior SARS-CoV-2 infection. The CDR3 sequence is CATSRDHTQYF. The CDR3 DNA follows: TGTGCCACCAGCAGAGATCATACGCAGTATTTT.